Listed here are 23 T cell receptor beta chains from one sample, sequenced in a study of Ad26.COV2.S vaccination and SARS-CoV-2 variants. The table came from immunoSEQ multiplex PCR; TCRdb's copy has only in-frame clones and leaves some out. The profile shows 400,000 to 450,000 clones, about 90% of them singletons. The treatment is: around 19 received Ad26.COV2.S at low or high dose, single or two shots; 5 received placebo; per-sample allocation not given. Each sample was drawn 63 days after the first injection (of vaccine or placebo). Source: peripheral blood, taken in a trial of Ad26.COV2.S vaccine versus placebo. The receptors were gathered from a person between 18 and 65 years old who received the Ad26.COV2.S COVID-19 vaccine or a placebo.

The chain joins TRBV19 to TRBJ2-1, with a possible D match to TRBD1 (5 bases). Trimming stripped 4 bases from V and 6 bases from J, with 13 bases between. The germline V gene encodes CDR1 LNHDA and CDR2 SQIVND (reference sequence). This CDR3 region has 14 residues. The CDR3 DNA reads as TGTGCCAGTAGTACCAGGGATACAGGCAATGAGCAGTTCTTC. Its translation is CASSTRDTGNEQFF.

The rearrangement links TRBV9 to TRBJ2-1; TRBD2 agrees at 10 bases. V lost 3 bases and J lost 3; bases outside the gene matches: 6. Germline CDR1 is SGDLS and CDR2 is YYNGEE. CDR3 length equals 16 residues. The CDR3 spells CASSARSSGSYNEQFF. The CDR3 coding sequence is TGTGCCAGCAGCGCCCGATCTAGCGGGAGCTACAATGAGCAGTTCTTC.

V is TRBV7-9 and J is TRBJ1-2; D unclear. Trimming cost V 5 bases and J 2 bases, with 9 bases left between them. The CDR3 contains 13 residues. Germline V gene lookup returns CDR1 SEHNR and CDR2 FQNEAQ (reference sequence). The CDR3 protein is CASSLRPNYGYTF. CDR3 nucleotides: TGTGCCAGCAGCCTGCGGCCCAACTATGGCTACACCTTC.

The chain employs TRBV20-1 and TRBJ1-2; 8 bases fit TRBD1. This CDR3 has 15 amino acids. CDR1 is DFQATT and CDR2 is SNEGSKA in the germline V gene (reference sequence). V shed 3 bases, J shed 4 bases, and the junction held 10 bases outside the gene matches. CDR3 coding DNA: TGCAGTGCTAGTCTTGGGGCAGGGGGCGGCTATGGCTACACCTTC. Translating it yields CSASLGAGGGYGYTF.

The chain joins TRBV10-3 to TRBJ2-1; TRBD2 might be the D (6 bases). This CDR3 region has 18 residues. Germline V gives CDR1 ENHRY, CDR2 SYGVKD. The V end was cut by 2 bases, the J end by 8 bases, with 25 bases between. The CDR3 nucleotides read TGTGCCATCAGTGAGACCTCCCTACTAGCCCAATTGTTCGATGAGCAGTTCTTC. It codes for CAISETSLLAQLFDEQFF.

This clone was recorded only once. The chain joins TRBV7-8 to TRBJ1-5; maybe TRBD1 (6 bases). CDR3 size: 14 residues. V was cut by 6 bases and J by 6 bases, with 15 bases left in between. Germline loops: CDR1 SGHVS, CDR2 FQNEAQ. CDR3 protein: CASRRGPSSQPQHF. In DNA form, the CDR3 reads TGTGCCAGCAGGCGGGGGCCCTCCAGTCAGCCCCAGCATTTT.

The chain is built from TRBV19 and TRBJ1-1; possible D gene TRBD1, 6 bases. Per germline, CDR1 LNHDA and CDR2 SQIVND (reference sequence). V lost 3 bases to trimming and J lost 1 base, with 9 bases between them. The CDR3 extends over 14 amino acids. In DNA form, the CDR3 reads TGTGCCAGTAGTATCGACAGGACGAACACTGAAGCTTTCTTT. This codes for CASSIDRTNTEAFF.

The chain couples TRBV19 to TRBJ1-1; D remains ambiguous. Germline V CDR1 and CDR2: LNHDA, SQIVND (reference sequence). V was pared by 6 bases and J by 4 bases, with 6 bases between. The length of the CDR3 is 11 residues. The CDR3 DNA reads TGTGCCAGTAGCTCAAGCACTGAAGCTTTCTTT. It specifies CASSSSTEAFF.

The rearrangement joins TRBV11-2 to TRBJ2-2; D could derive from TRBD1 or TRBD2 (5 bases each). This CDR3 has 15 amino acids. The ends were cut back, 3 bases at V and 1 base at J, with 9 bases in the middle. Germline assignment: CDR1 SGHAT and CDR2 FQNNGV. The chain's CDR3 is CASSFRGWNTGELFF. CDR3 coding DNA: TGTGCCAGCAGCTTTCGGGGCTGGAACACCGGGGAGCTGTTTTTT.

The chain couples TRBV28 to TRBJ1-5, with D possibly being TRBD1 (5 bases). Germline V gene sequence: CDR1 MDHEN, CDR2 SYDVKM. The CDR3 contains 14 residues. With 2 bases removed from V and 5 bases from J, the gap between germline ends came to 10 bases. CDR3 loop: CASSLAGIHQPQHF. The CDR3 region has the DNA TGTGCCAGCAGTTTAGCAGGGATTCATCAGCCCCAGCATTTT. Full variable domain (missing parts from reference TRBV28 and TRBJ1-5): DVKVTQSSRYLVKRTGEKVFLECVQDMDHENMFWYRQDPGLGLRLIYFSYDVKMKEKGDIPEGYSVSREKKERFSLILESASTNQTSMYLCASSLAGIHQPQHFGDGTRLSIL.

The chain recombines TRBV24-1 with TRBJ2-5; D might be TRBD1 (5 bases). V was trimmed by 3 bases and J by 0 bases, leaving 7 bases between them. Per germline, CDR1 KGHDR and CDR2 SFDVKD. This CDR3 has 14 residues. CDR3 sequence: CATSDNRYQETQYF. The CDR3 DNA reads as TGTGCCACCAGTGATAACAGGTACCAAGAGACCCAGTACTTC.

The CDR3 loop is CASSLQGASPEQYF. The CDR3 DNA is TGTGCCAGCAGCTTACAGGGGGCTTCTCCCGAGCAGTACTTC. The chain couples TRBV11-3 to TRBJ2-7; 8 bases are a match to TRBD1. The CDR3 runs 14 residues. V trimming: 2 bases; J trimming: 6 bases; junction bases outside the gene matches: 6. Germline V gene data show CDR1 as SGHNT and CDR2 as YENEEA.

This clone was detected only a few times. In DNA, the CDR3 is TGTGCCAGTAGTTTACGGGGCCCGATCAACACTGAAGCTTTCTTT. It translates to CASSLRGPINTEAFF. This rearrangement joins TRBV19 to TRBJ1-1, with D perhaps TRBD1 (5 bases). The germline V and J ends were trimmed by 5 bases and 2 bases, with 15 bases remaining between them. From germline, CDR1 is LNHDA and CDR2 SQIVND (reference sequence). The CDR3 length is 15 residues.

This CDR3 reads CASRRSGAKNIQYF. The CDR3 DNA reads as TGTGCCAGCAGACGGTCCGGGGCCAAAAACATTCAGTACTTC. The rearrangement joins TRBV5-4 to TRBJ2-4, with no clear D. Looked up from germline, CDR1 is SGHNT and CDR2 is YYREEE (reference sequence). V lost 5 bases, J lost 1 base, and 10 bases lay in between. This CDR3 has 14 residues. Together with reference TRBV5-4 and TRBJ2-4, the CDR3 gives the full variable domain: ETGVTQSPTHLIKTRGQQVTLRCSSQSGHNTVSWYQQALGQGPQFIFQYYREEENGRGNFPPRFSGLQFPNYSSELNVNALELDDSALYLCASRRSGAKNIQYFGAGTRLSVL.

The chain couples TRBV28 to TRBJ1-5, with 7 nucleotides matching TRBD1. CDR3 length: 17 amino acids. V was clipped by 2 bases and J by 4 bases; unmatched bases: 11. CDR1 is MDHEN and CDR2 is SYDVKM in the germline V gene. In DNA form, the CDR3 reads TGTGCCAGCAGTTTAGTGTCGGACAGGTTTGTGAATCAGCCCCAGCATTTT. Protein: CASSLVSDRFVNQPQHF.

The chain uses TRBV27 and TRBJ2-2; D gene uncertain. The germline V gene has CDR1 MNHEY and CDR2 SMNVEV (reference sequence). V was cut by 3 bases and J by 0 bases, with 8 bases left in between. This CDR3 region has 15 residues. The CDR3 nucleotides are TGTGCCAGCAGTTTTGTGGCCCCGAACACCGGGGAGCTGTTTTTT. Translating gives CASSFVAPNTGELFF.

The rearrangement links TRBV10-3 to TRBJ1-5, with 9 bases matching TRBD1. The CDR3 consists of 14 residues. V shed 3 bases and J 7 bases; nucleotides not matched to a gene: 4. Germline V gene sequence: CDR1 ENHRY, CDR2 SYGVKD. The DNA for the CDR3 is TGTGCCATCAGTGACACAGGGGGCGACCAGCCCCAGCATTTT. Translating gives CAISDTGGDQPQHF.

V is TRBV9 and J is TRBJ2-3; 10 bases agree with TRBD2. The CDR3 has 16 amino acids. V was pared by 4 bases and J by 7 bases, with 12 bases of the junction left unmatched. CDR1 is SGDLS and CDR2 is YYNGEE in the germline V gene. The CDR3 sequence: CASSPQTSGQLHTQYF. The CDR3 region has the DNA TGTGCCAGCAGCCCTCAGACTAGCGGGCAGCTGCATACGCAGTATTTT.

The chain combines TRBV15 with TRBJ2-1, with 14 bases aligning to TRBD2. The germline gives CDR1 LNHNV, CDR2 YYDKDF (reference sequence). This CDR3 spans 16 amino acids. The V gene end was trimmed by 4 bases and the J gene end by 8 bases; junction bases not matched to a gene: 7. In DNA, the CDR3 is TGTGCCACCAGCAAAGGGACTAGCGGGAGTATCGATGAGCAGTTCTTC. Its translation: CATSKGTSGSIDEQFF.

The CDR3 here is CASSQPRTGWGGELFF. In nucleotides, the CDR3 is TGTGCCAGCAGCCAACCCCGGACAGGTTGGGGCGGGGAGCTGTTTTTT. The rearrangement links TRBV4-2 to TRBJ2-2, with 7 bases identical to TRBD1. V trimming: 2 bases; J trimming: 7 bases; junction bases outside the gene matches: 10. The germline V gene encodes CDR1 LGHNA and CDR2 YNFKEQ. The CDR3 is 16 amino acids.

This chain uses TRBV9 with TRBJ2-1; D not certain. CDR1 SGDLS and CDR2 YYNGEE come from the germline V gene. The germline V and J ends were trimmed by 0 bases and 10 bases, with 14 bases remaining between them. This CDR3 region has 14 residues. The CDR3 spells CASSVEAPGGEQFF. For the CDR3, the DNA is TGTGCCAGCAGCGTAGAGGCTCCCGGCGGAGAGCAGTTCTTC.

The chain's CDR3 is CASSLAGGWYEQYF. Written as DNA, the CDR3 is TGTGCCAGCAGCTTAGCGGGAGGATGGTACGAGCAGTACTTC. The chain combines TRBV7-2 with TRBJ2-7; D is perhaps TRBD2 (6 bases). CDR1 and CDR2 from the germline V gene are SGHTA and FQGNSA. The CDR3 is 14 residues long. V gave up 0 bases and J gave up 4 bases, with 10 bases separating them.

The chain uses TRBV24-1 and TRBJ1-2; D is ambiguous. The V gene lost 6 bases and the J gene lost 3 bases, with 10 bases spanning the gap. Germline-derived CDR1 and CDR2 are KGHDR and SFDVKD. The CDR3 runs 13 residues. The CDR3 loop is CATSSGSYYGYTF. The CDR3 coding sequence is TGTGCCACCAGTAGTGGCAGCTACTATGGCTACACCTTC.